Listed below are T cell receptor beta chains from one sample, sequenced in a study of T cell responses to AZD1222 COVID-19 vaccine. The protocol was immunoSEQ multiplex PCR, while the TCRdb copy is restricted to in-frame clones and leaves out a portion. The data hold about 100,000 clones, with approximately 92% observed a single time. The sample in question was peripheral blood, obtained 28 days after the second AZD1222 dose. Receptors originate from an adult who received the AZD1222 COVID-19 vaccine. CDR3s include the opening cysteine and the closing phenylalanine or tryptophan. D genes are given only for firm matches. Size is omitted from some rows. Given values are once, few, many or a class for expanded clones.

v_gene,abundance,len,j_gene,d_gene,CDR3aa,CDR3nt
TRBV6-5,.,16,TRBJ1-3,.,CASSYSKQFSGNTIYF,TGTGCCAGCAGTTACTCGAAACAGTTCTCTGGAAACACCATATATTTT
TRBV7-3,.,15,TRBJ1-1,.,CASRVSGHGSTEAFF,TGTGCCAGCAGAGTCTCGGGGCATGGAAGCACTGAAGCTTTCTTT
TRBV15,.,13,TRBJ1-1,.,CATSGTLNTEAFF,TGTGCCACCAGCGGGACATTGAACACTGAAGCTTTCTTT
TRBV30,.,16,TRBJ1-6,TRBD1,CAWTPTLTGFPSPLHF,TGTGCCTGGACCCCTACTCTGACAGGGTTTCCTTCACCCCTCCACTTT
TRBV20-1,.,11,TRBJ2-3,.,CRPTPTDTQYF,TGCAGGCCGACCCCAACAGATACGCAGTATTTT
TRBV4-3,.,15,TRBJ1-1,.,CASSQEIWGGTEAFF,TGCGCCAGCAGCCAAGAGATTTGGGGGGGCACTGAAGCTTTCTTT
TRBV5-6,.,15,TRBJ2-7,TRBD2,CASSFLAGGLYEQYF,TGTGCCAGCAGCTTCTTAGCGGGAGGTTTATACGAGCAGTACTTC
TRBV30,.,14,TRBJ2-2,TRBD2,CARRGGVGTGELFF,TGTGCCCGGCGGGGGGGAGTGGGCACCGGGGAGCTGTTTTTT
TRBV7-3,.,13,TRBJ1-2,TRBD1,CASSSGTGVGYTF,TGTGCCAGCAGCTCGGGAACAGGGGTCGGCTACACCTTC
TRBV7-3,.,15,TRBJ2-1,TRBD2,CASSASSGHYNEQFF,TGTGCCAGCAGCGCCTCTAGCGGACACTACAATGAGCAGTTCTTC
TRBV12-3/TRBV12-4,.,13,TRBJ2-7,.,CASSRGIPYEQYF,TGTGCCAGCAGCCGAGGGATCCCCTACGAGCAGTACTTC
TRBV19,.,14,TRBJ2-7,.,CASSIVAGQYEQYF,TGTGCCAGTAGTATAGTGGCAGGGCAATACGAGCAGTACTTC
TRBV6-1,.,15,TRBJ2-1,TRBD1,CASSEVTGGVNEQFF,TGTGCCAGCAGTGAAGTGACAGGGGGAGTCAATGAGCAGTTCTTC
TRBV27,.,18,TRBJ2-1,TRBD2,CASSGGSGGREIYNEQFF,TGTGCCAGCAGTGGGGGTAGTGGTGGGCGGGAGATCTACAATGAGCAGTTCTTC
TRBV10-3,.,13,TRBJ1-1,.,CAISGGAPTEAFF,TGTGCCATCAGTGGGGGGGCGCCTACTGAAGCTTTCTTT
TRBV10-1,once,15,TRBJ2-1,TRBD1,CASSAGGSSYNEQFF,TGCGCCAGCAGTGCAGGGGGTAGCTCCTACAATGAGCAGTTCTTC
TRBV25-1,.,16,TRBJ1-1,.,CASSEYGRGVNTEAFF,TGTGCCAGCAGTGAATATGGCCGGGGGGTGAACACTGAAGCTTTCTTT
TRBV3-1/TRBV3-2,.,18,TRBJ1-5,TRBD1,CASSQGQGGSNSNQPQHF,TGTGCCAGCAGCCAAGGACAGGGAGGGTCAAATAGCAATCAGCCCCAGCATTTT
TRBV9,.,14,TRBJ2-5,.,CASSVGGARETQYF,TGTGCCAGCAGCGTAGGGGGGGCGCGAGAGACCCAGTACTTC
TRBV6-1,once,14,TRBJ1-6,.,CASSDLQGDSPLHF,TGTGCCAGCAGTGATCTACAGGGTGATTCACCCCTCCACTTT
TRBV6-2/TRBV6-3,.,14,TRBJ1-3,.,CASSYAGIGNTIYF,TGTGCCAGCAGTTACGCGGGTATTGGAAACACCATATATTTT
TRBV6-6,.,17,TRBJ1-3,.,CASSRRTETLGGNTIYF,TGTGCCAGCAGCCGAAGGACGGAAACTCTAGGCGGAAACACCATATATTTT
TRBV6-5,.,16,TRBJ2-4,TRBD2,CASSYSLAGAQNIQYF,TGTGCCAGCAGTTACTCGTTAGCGGGAGCGCAAAACATTCAGTACTTC
TRBV27,.,17,TRBJ1-6,TRBD1,CASSYRGQARDNSPLHF,TGTGCCAGCAGTTACCGAGGACAGGCTAGGGATAATTCACCCCTCCACTTT
TRBV19,.,15,TRBJ1-1,TRBD1,CASCFRTGINTEAFF,TGTGCCAGCTGCTTCCGGACAGGGATAAACACTGAAGCTTTCTTT
TRBV19,.,13,TRBJ2-5,.,CASSIGVRETQYF,TGTGCCAGTAGTATAGGGGTGAGGGAGACCCAGTACTTC
TRBV6-1,.,16,TRBJ2-3,TRBD1,CASSARTGDRTDTQYF,TGTGCCAGCAGTGCCCGGACAGGGGACCGCACAGATACGCAGTATTTT
TRBV7-8,.,15,TRBJ2-1,.,CASSLVGAIYNEQFF,TGTGCCAGCAGCTTAGTAGGGGCTATCTACAATGAGCAGTTCTTC
TRBV4-2,.,19,TRBJ2-3,TRBD2,CASSQQTSGRASRPHTQYF,TGTGCCAGCAGCCAACAAACTAGCGGGAGGGCCAGCCGTCCTCATACGCAGTATTTT
TRBV5-1,.,14,TRBJ2-3,.,CASSLQGFTDTQYF,TGCGCCAGCAGCTTGCAGGGATTCACAGATACGCAGTATTTT
TRBV5-4,once,16,TRBJ2-5,.,CASSNRVGPGQKTQYF,TGTGCCAGCAGCAATAGGGTAGGGCCAGGGCAGAAGACCCAGTACTTC
TRBV4-3,.,18,TRBJ2-1,.,CASSQASFVGTEYNEQFF,TGCGCCAGCAGCCAAGCCAGTTTCGTCGGGACGGAATACAATGAGCAGTTCTTC
TRBV6-5,once,14,TRBJ2-1,TRBD1,CASLWDRGRGEQFF,TGTGCCAGCCTATGGGACAGGGGACGGGGTGAGCAGTTCTTC
TRBV25-1,.,13,TRBJ2-7,.,CASSESGTYEQYF,TGTGCCAGCAGTGAATCCGGGACCTACGAGCAGTACTTC
TRBV11-2,.,15,TRBJ2-1,.,CASTERGLRGNEQFF,TGTGCCAGCACCGAAAGGGGACTGAGAGGCAATGAGCAGTTCTTC
TRBV5-1,once,15,TRBJ2-1,.,CASGSQGEGNNEQFF,TGCGCCAGCGGCTCACAGGGGGAGGGGAACAATGAGCAGTTCTTC
TRBV27,.,14,TRBJ2-7,.,CASSLPRKHYEQYF,TGTGCCAGCAGTTTACCTCGCAAGCACTACGAGCAGTACTTC
TRBV30,.,12,TRBJ1-1,.,CAWSVLGLEAFF,TGTGCCTGGAGTGTCCTGGGGCTTGAAGCTTTCTTT
TRBV9,.,15,TRBJ1-1,TRBD1,CASSAGQGGNTEAFF,TGTGCCAGCAGCGCAGGACAGGGTGGCAACACTGAAGCTTTCTTT
TRBV6-1,.,15,TRBJ1-6,TRBD1,CASSETDRVNSPLHF,TGTGCCAGCAGTGAGACGGACAGGGTTAATTCACCCCTCCACTTT
TRBV5-5,.,15,TRBJ1-6,.,CASSLASRESSPLHF,TGTGCCAGCAGCTTGGCTAGCAGGGAGTCCTCACCCCTCCACTTT
TRBV19,.,14,TRBJ1-1,.,CASREPPMNTEAFF,TGTGCCAGTAGAGAGCCACCCATGAACACTGAAGCTTTCTTT
TRBV9,.,16,TRBJ2-1,.,CASSSQGGGSYNEQFF,TGTGCCAGCAGCTCCCAGGGAGGTGGGTCCTACAATGAGCAGTTCTTC
TRBV11-2,.,17,TRBJ2-1,TRBD2,CASTRRSGGGFYNEQFF,TGTGCCAGCACCCGACGGAGTGGCGGGGGATTCTACAATGAGCAGTTCTTC
TRBV19,.,12,TRBJ2-1,.,CASSLGLNEQFF,TGTGCCAGTAGTCTCGGACTAAATGAGCAGTTCTTC
TRBV15,.,16,TRBJ2-1,TRBD2,CATSRDLAGNYNEQFF,TGTGCCACCAGCAGAGATCTAGCGGGGAACTACAATGAGCAGTTCTTC
TRBV4-1,.,13,TRBJ1-1,.,CASSQEGSAEAFF,TGCGCCAGCAGCCAAGAGGGAAGTGCTGAAGCTTTCTTT
TRBV6-4,.,13,TRBJ1-6,TRBD1,CASSRDSNSPLHF,TGTGCCAGCAGCCGGGACAGTAATTCACCCCTCCACTTT
TRBV5-6,.,16,TRBJ2-1,TRBD1,CASSFRVGTAYNEQFF,TGTGCCAGCAGTTTCAGGGTGGGGACAGCGTACAATGAGCAGTTCTTC
TRBV5-1,.,14,TRBJ1-4,TRBD1,CASSPGQGDEKLFF,TGCGCCAGCAGCCCCGGACAGGGGGATGAAAAACTGTTTTTT
TRBV14,.,15,TRBJ2-3,.,CASSQGNSRGDTQYF,TGTGCCAGCAGCCAAGGTAACAGCCGGGGAGATACGCAGTATTTT
TRBV2,once,15,TRBJ1-1,TRBD1,CASSLLPGGNTEAFF,TGTGCCAGCAGTCTCCTCCCAGGGGGAAACACTGAAGCTTTCTTT
TRBV28,once,17,TRBJ2-1,TRBD2,CASSPLGLADSYNEQFF,TGTGCCAGCAGCCCTTTGGGACTAGCGGACTCCTACAATGAGCAGTTCTTC
TRBV7-2,.,15,TRBJ1-1,.,CASSPRTGWVTEAFF,TGTGCCAGCAGCCCGCGCACAGGGTGGGTCACTGAAGCTTTCTTT
TRBV4-1,.,14,TRBJ1-6,.,CASRDGTYNSPLHF,TGCGCCAGCAGGGATGGGACCTATAATTCACCCCTCCACTTT
TRBV10-3,.,14,TRBJ1-6,.,CAISSGTQSSPLHF,TGTGCCATCAGCTCCGGGACCCAGAGTTCACCCCTCCACTTT
TRBV5-4,once,15,TRBJ2-3,TRBD2,CASSPGGGSADTQYF,TGTGCCAGCAGCCCTGGGGGAGGGAGTGCAGATACGCAGTATTTT